This paragraph reports one T cell receptor beta chain. The data are from a study of blood T cells in healthy people across ages. From germline, CDR1 is MGHRA and CDR2 YSYEKL. V shed 0 bases and J shed 11 bases, with 13 bases lying between them. This CDR3 has 14 amino acids. A second PCR of about 7 to 12 cycles used a sample-barcoded 5' primer and a J-beta primer mix. With 12 random nucleotides, a template-switch adaptor tagged each individual cDNA molecule. TCRdb reprocessed the 5' RACE reads with MiXCR, giving one entry per CDR3 protein. The table includes around 1,500,000 distinct CDR3 sequences, 35% to 45% detected once.

The chain uses TRBV4-1 and TRBJ1-4, with D tentatively TRBD1 (6 bases). The clonotype comes from a woman between 18 and 30 years old in good health. Sequenced: blood. The CDR3 loop reads CASSQEGTRWKLFF. Written as DNA, the CDR3 is TGCGCCAGCAGCCAAGAAGGGACAAGGTGGAAACTGTTTTTT.